The rows below give T cell receptor beta chains drawn from one sample of a study of OX40 agonist ivuxolimab in advanced cancers. Method: immunoSEQ multiplex PCR; TCRdb's copy keeps in-frame clones and lacks some. The sample includes approximately 70,000 clones, around nine tenths of them seen just once. The source material was CD4+ or CD8+ T cells sorted from blood, sampled in a trial of the OX40 agonist ivuxolimab. These receptors all come from an adult with an advanced solid tumor such as melanoma, head and neck, liver or kidney cancer. CDR3s include the opening cysteine and the closing phenylalanine or tryptophan. Some rows have no size entry. The others give once, few or many, or a class for an expanded clone.

clone_size j_call v_call cdr3_aa
NA TRBJ1-3 TRBV28 CASSAAGTTGNTIYF
NA TRBJ2-1 TRBV10-1 CASSSSGGSRGEQFF
NA TRBJ2-7 TRBV18 CASSPIGGKREQYF
NA TRBJ2-5 TRBV7-9 CASSPTGQVWVQETQYF
NA TRBJ1-4 TRBV5-5 CASSSTGTALNEKLFF
once TRBJ1-4 TRBV6-1 CASSDEGFGEKLFF
NA TRBJ2-2 TRBV5-4 CASSPRQGDTGELFF
few TRBJ2-1 TRBV27 CASRTGTSGRVEQFF
few TRBJ2-5 TRBV4-1 CASSTRGSSRETQYF
NA TRBJ2-7 TRBV30 CAWSGGETYEQYF
NA TRBJ2-5 TRBV2 CASSKGDTQETQYF
NA TRBJ1-2 TRBV7-8 CASSFTGLGYTF
NA TRBJ1-5 TRBV21-1 CASSKGHGTGQISNQPQHF
few TRBJ1-1 TRBV7-9 CASSSATSGTEAFF
NA TRBJ2-5 TRBV2 CASKGLASGETQYF
NA TRBJ2-3 TRBV11-2 CASSLGGLTDTQYF
NA TRBJ2-3 TRBV12-5 CASGNSGASTDTQYF
NA TRBJ2-7 TRBV5-4 CASTTGSSYEQYF
NA TRBJ2-2 TRBV7-7 CATASSGGANTGELFF
NA TRBJ1-1 TRBV29-1 CSVEGFPGARWTEAFF
NA TRBJ2-1 TRBV30 CAWSVFLSGLTGGAVDNEQFF
few TRBJ1-1 TRBV5-1 CASSLDGLLGTFF
NA TRBJ2-1 TRBV5-6 CASSLASGRSYNEQFF
once TRBJ2-2 TRBV10-1 CASSAGRATGELFF
NA TRBJ2-2 TRBV5-5 CASNKDRNRGELFF
once TRBJ2-5 TRBV28 CAGSGTGGYQETQYF
once TRBJ1-3 TRBV19 CASSAQISGNTIYF
NA TRBJ2-5 TRBV5-1 CASSLVGGEETQYF
NA TRBJ2-1 TRBV9 CASSGGTLAYTEQFF
NA TRBJ2-3 TRBV7-9 CASSLSTSGAADTQYF
NA TRBJ2-7 TRBV9 CASSVAEGYEQYF
NA TRBJ2-3 TRBV5-1 CASAGGADTQYF
NA TRBJ2-2 TRBV7-9 CASTELDREGTGELFF
NA TRBJ1-1 TRBV30 CAWSVWSLNTEAFF
few TRBJ2-1 TRBV29-1 CSVEVIQGTEQFF
NA TRBJ2-1 TRBV5-8 CASSKGWDNEQFF
NA TRBJ1-5 TRBV6-6 CASTQGLNQPQHF
once TRBJ2-3 TRBV9 CASSVEASADTQYF
NA TRBJ1-5 TRBV6-1 CASSDGDGQPQHF
NA TRBJ1-1 TRBV6-6 CASTFGTEAFF